This TCR beta chain was observed in a study of radiotherapy plus CTLA-4 blockade in lung cancer. The data were produced by immunoSEQ multiplex PCR, yet TCRdb's version contains in-frame clones alone and is incomplete. The sample contains around 100,000 clones, 65% to 85% of which appear only once. The CDR3 contains 15 residues. Germline V gene sequence: CDR1 MNHNY, CDR2 SVGAGI (reference sequence). The V and J ends lost 7 bases and 0 bases respectively, with 14 bases between them. As concerns this clone: The target antigen is unknown.

Study-level points and caveats: An expansion of tumor-derived TCR clones occurred in blood after radiotherapy plus ipilimumab.

The receptor was derived from a human donor with non-small cell lung cancer who had a partial response to radiotherapy plus ipilimumab. Some clones in this sample may be carry-over from other donors' samples. This material consisted of peripheral blood, taken from a patient treated with radiotherapy plus ipilimumab. The rearrangement uses TRBV6-6 and TRBJ2-3; possible D gene TRBD1, 5 bases. CDR3 sequence (DNA): TGTGCCAGCACCATACAGGCATCTAGCACAGATACGCAGTATTTT. This translates into CASTIQASSTDTQYF.